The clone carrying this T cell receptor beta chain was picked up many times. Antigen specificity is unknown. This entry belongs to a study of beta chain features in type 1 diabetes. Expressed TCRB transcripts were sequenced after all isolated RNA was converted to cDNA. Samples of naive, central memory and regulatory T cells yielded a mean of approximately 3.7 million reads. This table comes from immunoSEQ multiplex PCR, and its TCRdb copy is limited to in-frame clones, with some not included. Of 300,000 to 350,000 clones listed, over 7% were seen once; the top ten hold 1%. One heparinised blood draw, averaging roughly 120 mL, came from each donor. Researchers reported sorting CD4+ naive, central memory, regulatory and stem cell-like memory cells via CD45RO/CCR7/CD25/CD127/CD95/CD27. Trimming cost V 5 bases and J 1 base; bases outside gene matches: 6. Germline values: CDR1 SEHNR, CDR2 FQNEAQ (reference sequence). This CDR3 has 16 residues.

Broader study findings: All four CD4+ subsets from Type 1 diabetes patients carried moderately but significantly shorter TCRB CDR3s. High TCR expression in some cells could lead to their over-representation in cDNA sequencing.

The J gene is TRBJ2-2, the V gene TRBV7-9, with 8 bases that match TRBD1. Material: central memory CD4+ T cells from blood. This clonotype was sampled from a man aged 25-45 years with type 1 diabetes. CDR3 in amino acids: CASSVTGTGNTGELFF. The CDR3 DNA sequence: TGTGCCAGCAGCGTAACCGGGACAGGGAACACCGGGGAGCTGTTTTTT.